A single sample is the source of the 19 T cell receptor beta chains below, sequenced in a study of human T cells and chemical hapten exposure. TCRdb independently ran MiXCR on the RACE reads; one entry per CDR3 protein. The sample consists of about 53,000 distinct CDR3 sequences, over 9% of them appearing once. Time point indicated: pre-sensitization, week 0. The treatment here: therapeutic diphenylcyclopropenone sensitization with weekly scalp DPC. Sequencing was performed on whole blood, taken in connection with sensitization to the hapten diphenylcyclopropenone (DPC). The origin of the receptors is a man aged 35-49 years with alopecia areata. Some clones in this sample may be carry-over from other donors' samples.

The V gene is TRBV3-1, the J gene TRBJ2-4, with 9 nucleotides matching TRBD2. Trimming at V came to 4 bases and at J to 6 bases, leaving 1 base not matched to a gene. This CDR3 is built from 13 residues. Per the germline V gene, CDR1 is LGHDT and CDR2 is YNNKEL (reference sequence). CDR3 nucleotides: TGTGCCAGCAGCCCGACTAGCGGAAACATTCAGTACTTC. Its translation is CASSPTSGNIQYF.

This clonotype was seen at least ten times. The V and J genes are TRBV20-1 and TRBJ2-7; 9 positions agree with TRBD1. The CDR3 length is 14 residues. After removal of 4 bases from V and 1 base from J, the junction contained 5 bases not matched to a gene. CDR1 and CDR2 from the germline V gene are DFQATT and SNEGSKA (reference sequence). This chain's CDR3 is CSANRQGVSYEQYF. The DNA for the CDR3 is TGCAGTGCTAACCGACAGGGGGTATCCTACGAGCAGTACTTC.

This clonotype came up many times. The chain uses TRBV7-3 and TRBJ2-2; D may be TRBD2 (6 bases). CDR3 size: 18 residues. The germline CDR1 and CDR2 sequences are SGHTA and FQGTGA. The V gene lost 0 bases and the J gene lost 4 bases, with 18 bases spanning the gap. This chain's CDR3 is CASSLTGRDSRITGELFF. CDR3 DNA sequence: TGTGCCAGCAGCTTAACGGGCCGGGACTCACGAATCACCGGGGAGCTGTTTTTT.

In its sample, this clonotype was seen a few times. This chain links TRBV7-9 with TRBJ2-1; 7 bases are shared with TRBD1. CDR1 and CDR2 from the germline V gene are SEHNR and FQNEAQ (reference sequence). This CDR3 region has 18 residues. V trimming: 0 bases; J trimming: 5 bases; junction bases outside the gene matches: 13. CDR3 sequence reads: CASSLAGRGTVVDNEQFF. The CDR3 DNA reads TGTGCCAGCAGCTTAGCTGGCAGGGGGACCGTTGTTGACAATGAGCAGTTCTTC. The entire variable domain, with the rest obtained from reference TRBV7-9 and TRBJ2-1, is as follows: DTGVSQNPRHKITKRGQNVTFRCDPISEHNRLYWYRQTLGQGPEFLTYFQNEAQLEKSRLLSDRFSAERPKGSFSTLEIQRTEQGDSAMYLCASSLAGRGTVVDNEQFFGPGTRLTVL.

CDR3 DNA sequence: TGTGCCAGCAGCTTAGGGGGTTACAATCAGCCCCAGCATTTT. Amino acids: CASSLGGYNQPQHF. The chain has TRBV7-2 and TRBJ1-5; no definite D call. This CDR3 is 14 amino acids long. Germline V gene data show CDR1 as SGHTA and CDR2 as FQGNSA. The germline V and J ends were trimmed by 1 base and 3 bases, with 7 bases remaining between them.

This clonotype has ten or more counts. The V and J genes are TRBV4-1 and TRBJ2-3, with D uncertain. The CDR3 covers 18 residues. Germline-derived CDR1 and CDR2 are MGHRA and YSYEKL. V was clipped by 0 bases and J by 0 bases, with 16 bases between them. This chain's CDR3 is CASSQDVQLITSTDTQYF. The CDR3, as DNA: TGCGCCAGCAGCCAAGATGTACAGCTTATAACTAGCACAGATACGCAGTATTTT.

This clonotype has at least ten counts. V gene TRBV15 combines with J gene TRBJ1-3; 9 bases fit TRBD1. Per germline, CDR1 LNHNV and CDR2 YYDKDF (reference sequence). V lost 3 bases and J lost 3; bases outside the gene matches: 12. The CDR3 consists of 18 residues. CDR3 DNA: TGTGCCACCAGCAGCCCTAACGGGGGACAGGGAATTGGAAACACCATATATTTT. Translated, it gives CATSSPNGGQGIGNTIYF.

V is TRBV24-1 and J is TRBJ2-5, with 10 bases matching TRBD2. The J segment lost 3 bases and the V segment lost 0 bases, leaving 3 bases of the junction unmatched. CDR1 is KGHDR and CDR2 is SFDVKD in the germline V gene. The CDR3 extends over 16 amino acids. Here the CDR3 reads CATSDLRGTSEETQYF. Here the CDR3 DNA reads TGTGCCACCAGTGATTTGCGTGGGACTAGCGAAGAGACCCAGTACTTC.

This clonotype was seen a few times. The V gene is TRBV7-8, the J gene TRBJ2-3; 10 bases align to TRBD1. This CDR3 has 16 amino acids. Germline loops: CDR1 SGHVS, CDR2 FQNEAQ. The trim removed 5 bases at V and 0 bases at J, leaving 5 bases unmatched. The CDR3 nucleotides read TGTGCCAGCAGCCTTCGGACAGGGGGGAGCACAGATACGCAGTATTTT. This encodes CASSLRTGGSTDTQYF. The whole variable domain, filled in from reference TRBV7-8 and TRBJ2-3, reads GAGVSQSPRYKVAKRGQDVALRCDPISGHVSLFWYQQALGQGPEFLTYFQNEAQLDKSGLPSDRFFAERPEGSVSTLKIQRTQQEDSAVYLCASSLRTGGSTDTQYFGPGTRLTVL.

V and J are TRBV7-9 and TRBJ2-2, with D maybe TRBD1 (5 bases). Germline loops: CDR1 SEHNR, CDR2 FQNEAQ (reference sequence). Trimming took 4 bases from V and 8 from J, leaving 14 bases between them. There are 14 residues in the CDR3. The CDR3 DNA follows: TGTGCCAGCAGCTCAGCCAGGGAAACGGGGGAGCTGTTTTTT. The encoded protein is CASSSARETGELFF.

The table lists this clonotype with a few counts. This chain links TRBV7-9 with TRBJ1-4; maybe TRBD1 (6 bases). Germline values: CDR1 SEHNR, CDR2 FQNEAQ (reference sequence). The CDR3 is made up of 17 amino acids. V shed 5 bases and J shed 0 bases, with 16 bases lying between them. CDR3 protein: CASSRGQGWSTNEKLFF. Written as DNA, the CDR3 is TGTGCCAGCAGCCGAGGGCAGGGGTGGTCAACTAATGAAAAACTGTTTTTT.

There are a few counts of this clonotype. The rearrangement uses TRBV7-2 and TRBJ2-7; tentative D call: TRBD2 (5 bases). The CDR3 consists of 14 residues. V was pared by 4 bases and J by 2 bases, with 12 bases between. Germline V lookup: CDR1 SGHTA, CDR2 FQGNSA. The DNA of the CDR3 is TGTGCCAGCAGCTCCGCAGGAGGCCCCTACGAGCAGTACTTC. Protein sequence: CASSSAGGPYEQYF.

This clonotype was detected a few times. The rearrangement joins TRBV7-2 to TRBJ2-1; 13 bases align to TRBD2. The CDR3 loop spans 17 amino acids. The germline CDR1 and CDR2 sequences are SGHTA and FQGNSA. The junction had 11 bases not matched to a gene; V was cut back by 5 bases and J by 7 bases. CDR3 sequence: CASSTQTTSGRGNEQFF. The DNA for the CDR3 is TGTGCCAGCAGCACACAAACAACTAGCGGGAGGGGGAATGAGCAGTTCTTC.

Ten or more counts support this clonotype. The CDR3 DNA follows: TGTGCCAGCAGGGACACTAGCGGCAGCGAGTACTTC. Translated, it gives CASRDTSGSEYF. The chain carries TRBV28 and TRBJ2-5, with TRBD2 matching 8 bases. The CDR3 extends over 12 amino acids. Losses at the gene ends were 6 bases for V and 12 bases for J; bases not matched to a gene: 9. Germline values: CDR1 MDHEN, CDR2 SYDVKM.

This clonotype was seen at least ten times. This chain joins TRBV9 and TRBJ1-2; D may be TRBD1 (5 bases). The length of the CDR3 is 14 residues. CDR1 and CDR2 from the germline V gene are SGDLS and YYNGEE. V shed 4 bases and J shed 5 bases, with 15 bases lying between them. As DNA, the CDR3 is TGTGCCAGCAGCACCATCCAGGGATTATATGGCTACACCTTC. The encoded protein is CASSTIQGLYGYTF.

This clonotype was detected once. The chain combines TRBV29-1 with TRBJ2-5, with TRBD2 matching over 14 bases. The J segment lost 5 bases and the V segment lost 6 bases, leaving 11 bases of the junction unmatched. The CDR3 has 16 residues. Germline V gene data show CDR1 as SQVTM and CDR2 as ANQGSEA. CDR3 protein: CSVELTSGRAGETQYF. The CDR3 DNA is TGCAGCGTCGAACTGACTAGCGGGAGGGCCGGTGAGACCCAGTACTTC.

The rearrangement links TRBV6-6 to TRBJ1-1; no reliable D call. Germline CDR1 and CDR2: MNHNY and SVGAGI (reference sequence). The CDR3 spans 13 residues. Trimming shortened V by 10 bases and J by 1 base, and 13 bases separated the two germline ends. The CDR3 bases are TGTGCCACCGCCCTATCAACGAACACTGAAGCTTTCTTT. Protein sequence: CATALSTNTEAFF.

The genes are TRBV12-3 or TRBV12-4 and TRBJ2-2; possible D gene TRBD1, 6 bases. This CDR3 is 15 amino acids long. V gave up 5 bases and J gave up 5 bases, with 15 bases separating them. CDR3 sequence reads: CASSARGTGTGELFF. The CDR3 region has the DNA TGTGCCAGCAGTGCCAGGGGAACGGGTACCGGGGAGCTGTTTTTT.

The DNA for the CDR3 is TGTGCCAGTAGTAAAGGACAGGGGGAAGACGAGCAGTACTTC. As protein: CASSKGQGEDEQYF. The chain recombines TRBV19 with TRBJ2-7; 10 bases match TRBD1. CDR1 is LNHDA and CDR2 is SQIVND in the germline V gene (reference sequence). V gave up 4 bases and J gave up 5 bases; unmatched junction bases: 5. The CDR3 spans 14 residues.